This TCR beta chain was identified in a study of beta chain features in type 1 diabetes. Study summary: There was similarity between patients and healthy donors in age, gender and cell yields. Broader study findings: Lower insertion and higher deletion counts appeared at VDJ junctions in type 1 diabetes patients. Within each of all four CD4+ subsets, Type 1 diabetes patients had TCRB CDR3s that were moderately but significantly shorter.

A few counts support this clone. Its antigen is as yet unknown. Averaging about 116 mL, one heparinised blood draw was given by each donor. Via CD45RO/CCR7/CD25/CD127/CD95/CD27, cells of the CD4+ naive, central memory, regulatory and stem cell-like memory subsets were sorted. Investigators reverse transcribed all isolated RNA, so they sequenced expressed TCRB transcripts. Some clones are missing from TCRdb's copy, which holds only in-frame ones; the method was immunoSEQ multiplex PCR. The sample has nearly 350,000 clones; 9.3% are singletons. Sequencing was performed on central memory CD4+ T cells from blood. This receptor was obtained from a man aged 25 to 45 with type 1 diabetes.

The CDR3 protein is CSFLAGGVRETQYF. CDR3 DNA: TGCAGCTTCCTAGCGGGGGGGGTACGGGAGACCCAGTACTTC. The chain recombines TRBV29-1 with TRBJ2-5; 12 bases align to TRBD2. Germline V gene sequence: CDR1 SQVTM, CDR2 ANQGSEA. Trimming at V came to 8 bases and at J to 5 bases, leaving 9 bases not matched to a gene. This CDR3 region has 14 residues.